This TCR beta chain was sequenced for a study of cytomegalovirus exposure and HLA in healthy donors. The V segment lost 4 bases and the J segment 2 bases; nucleotides outside the gene matches: 7. Germline V gene data show CDR1 as SGDLS and CDR2 as YYNGEE. The CDR3 runs to 15 residues. Researchers ran the PCR with 60 Vbeta and 13 Jbeta primers. Clones were sequenced by immunoSEQ multiplex PCR, and TCRdb holds only the in-frame ones, with some missing. The sample has some 150,000 clones, about 80% seen once; the top ten hold roughly 1.9%. The chain carries TRBV9 and TRBJ2-7; 9 bases align to TRBD2. The source material was PBMCs. The sequence derives from a middle-aged woman in good health and CMV-seronegative. The CDR3 nucleotides are TGTGCCAGCAGCCCGGAGGGACTAGCAACCTACGAGCAGTACTTC. Translation gives CASSPEGLATYEQYF.